These 14 T cell receptor beta chains were sequenced from one sample in a study of blood T cells in healthy people across ages. Using a J-beta primer mix together with a sample-barcoded 5' primer, a second PCR was run for roughly 6 to 12 cycles. TCRdb reprocessed the 5' RACE reads with MiXCR, giving one entry per CDR3 protein. In the table there are some 1.8 million distinct CDR3 sequences, about 39% of which are singletons. Material: blood. These receptors originate from a human donor in good health.

J is TRBJ1-5 and V is TRBV10-3; D not certain. Trimming took off 0 bases at V and 7 bases at J, with 16 bases between the two ends. CDR3 length: 16 residues. Germline-derived CDR1 and CDR2 are ENHRY and SYGVKD. The CDR3 DNA sequence: TGTGCCATCAGTGAGTCAGGGAGGCGAGTGGGGCAGCCCCAGCATTTT. Its translation: CAISESGRRVGQPQHF.

This clonotype turned up a few times. V is TRBV29-1 and J is TRBJ1-1; possibly TRBD1 for D (5 bases). Germline V lookup: CDR1 SQVTM, CDR2 ANQGSEA. This CDR3 is built from 13 residues. V was cut by 4 bases and J by 6 bases, with 15 bases left in between. Written as DNA, the CDR3 is TGCAGCGTTGTGGGTCAGGGCGGCGCTGAAGCTTTCTTT. This codes for CSVVGQGGAEAFF.

The chain is built from TRBV12-3 or TRBV12-4 and TRBJ2-4; D remains unclear. CDR3 length: 16 residues. V lost 8 bases, J lost 13 bases, and 30 bases lay in between. The CDR3 protein is CASSGLIGNSLEEQYF. CDR3 in DNA: TGTGCCAGCTCTGGTCTGATAGGAAATAGCCTTGAGGAGCAGTACTTC.

This clonotype was detected a few times. The chain uses TRBV20-1 and TRBJ1-2; D is possibly TRBD1 (5 bases). Per the germline V gene, CDR1 is DFQATT and CDR2 is SNEGSKA (reference sequence). The CDR3 runs to 13 residues. Trimming cost V 5 bases and J 6 bases, with 16 bases left between them. The CDR3 loop reads CSAGRDVWDGYTF. The DNA of the CDR3 is TGCAGTGCTGGTAGGGACGTTTGGGATGGCTACACCTTC.

The J gene is TRBJ2-7, the V gene TRBV4-1; D might be TRBD1 (6 bases). V lost 3 bases and J lost 2, with 14 bases in between. The CDR3 spans 15 residues. Germline V gives CDR1 MGHRA, CDR2 YSYEKL. The CDR3 region is CASSQYEEGAYEQYF. The CDR3 DNA sequence: TGCGCCAGCAGCCAGTACGAAGAGGGGGCCTACGAGCAGTACTTC.

The chain employs TRBV29-1 and TRBJ2-3, with 9 bases lining up with TRBD1. Germline lookup yields CDR1 SQVTM and CDR2 ANQGSEA. V trimming: 8 bases; J trimming: 1 base; junction bases outside the gene matches: 7. The CDR3 is 14 amino acids. The CDR3: CSTLTGGGTDTQYF. CDR3 DNA: TGCAGCACCTTGACAGGGGGGGGCACAGATACGCAGTATTTT.

This chain joins TRBV6-5 and TRBJ2-1, with no clear D. CDR1 is MNHEY and CDR2 is SVGAGI in the germline V gene. Trimming removed 6 bases at V and 10 bases at J, with 16 bases between. CDR3 length: 13 amino acids. The CDR3 DNA reads TGTGCCAGCAGCCGGATCAGCTCCTACGAGCAGTTCTTC. This gives the protein CASSRISSYEQFF.

The J gene is TRBJ1-1, the V gene TRBV18, with D perhaps TRBD1 (5 bases). Germline V gene sequence: CDR1 KGHSH, CDR2 LQKENI. The germline V and J ends were trimmed by 6 bases and 5 bases, with 13 bases remaining between them. CDR3 size: 13 residues. Here the CDR3 reads CASSRGEETEAFF. CDR3 DNA: TGTGCCAGCTCGCGAGGGGAGGAAACTGAAGCTTTCTTT.

This clonotype has only a few counts. This chain joins TRBV3-1 and TRBJ1-1, with D unresolved. The germline V gene encodes CDR1 LGHDT and CDR2 YNNKEL (reference sequence). This CDR3 has 12 amino acids. V was pared by 1 base and J by 8 bases, with 8 bases between. Written as DNA, the CDR3 is TGTGCCAGCAGCCAAGGGGAGGCCGAAGCTTTCTTT. As protein: CASSQGEAEAFF.

This clonotype was detected many times. The rearrangement joins TRBV5-1 to TRBJ2-7; 10 nucleotides align to TRBD2. There are 15 residues in the CDR3. Germline CDR1 and CDR2: SGHRS and YFSETQ. The V and J ends lost 3 bases and 1 base, in that order; junction bases with no gene match: 4. The CDR3 DNA sequence: TGCGCCAGCAGCTCAGAGCGGGGGGGTTCCTACGAGCAGTACTTC. It translates to CASSSERGGSYEQYF.

The chain combines TRBV20-1 with TRBJ2-3; 10 nucleotides agree with TRBD2. Germline V lookup: CDR1 DFQATT, CDR2 SNEGSKA (reference sequence). V was clipped by 0 bases and J by 5 bases; unmatched bases: 8. The CDR3 covers 16 residues. CDR3 DNA: TGCAGTGCTAGAGATCCAAAAAAGCGGGGGGGAGATACGCAGTATTTT. It encodes CSARDPKKRGGDTQYF.

This clonotype showed up just once. The chain combines TRBV20-1 with TRBJ2-1; 13 bases fit TRBD2. CDR1 and CDR2 (germline): DFQATT, SNEGSKA (reference sequence). V shed 3 bases, J shed 3 bases, and the junction held 8 bases outside the gene matches. This CDR3 comprises 17 residues. Here the CDR3 reads CSASPYTSGGDYNEQFF. The CDR3 DNA reads TGCAGTGCTAGCCCTTATACTAGCGGGGGGGACTACAATGAGCAGTTCTTC.

V gene TRBV12-3 or TRBV12-4 combines with J gene TRBJ1-2, with no clear D. Trimming took off 5 bases at V and 13 bases at J, with 17 bases between the two ends. The CDR3 is 12 amino acids. CDR3 nucleotides: TGTGCCAGCAGTCTACTCCAGGCTGGGTGCACCTTC. Translating it yields CASSLLQAGCTF.

V and J are TRBV4-2 and TRBJ1-5; 9 bases match TRBD1. Trimming at V came to 3 bases and at J to 2 bases, leaving 8 bases not matched to a gene. This CDR3 has 17 amino acids. Looked up from germline, CDR1 is LGHNA and CDR2 is YNFKEQ. The CDR3 sequence: CASSHGTGYEGNQPQHF. CDR3 nucleotides: TGTGCCAGCAGCCACGGGACAGGGTATGAAGGCAATCAGCCCCAGCATTTT.